A selection of T cell receptor beta chains follows, all from one sample in a study of cytomegalovirus exposure and HLA in healthy donors. Libraries were prepared by immunoSEQ multiplex PCR; TCRdb keeps only in-frame clonotypes and omits some of them. The data show roughly 130,000 clones, with about four fifths seen just once and 0.7% held by the top ten. What was sequenced was PBMCs. These receptors were taken from a man aged 18 to 30 in good health and CMV-seronegative. CDR3s include the opening cysteine and the closing phenylalanine or tryptophan. D genes are given only for firm matches. Size is omitted from some rows. Given values are once, few, many or a class for expanded clones.

clone_size: once
j_call: TRBJ2-7
d_call: NA
v_call: TRBV9
cdr3_aa: CASSPPAVYEQYF
cdr3_nt: TGTGCCAGCAGCCCCCCGGCGGTATACGAGCAGTACTTC

clone_size: NA
j_call: TRBJ1-4
d_call: TRBD1
v_call: TRBV27
cdr3_aa: CASSFSGGGSTNEKLFF
cdr3_nt: TGTGCCAGCAGTTTTTCAGGGGGTGGCTCAACTAATGAAAAACTGTTTTTT

clone_size: NA
j_call: TRBJ2-5
d_call: NA
v_call: TRBV13
cdr3_aa: CASSLGLDLAETQYF
cdr3_nt: TGTGCCAGCAGCTTGGGGCTAGATCTGGCAGAGACCCAGTACTTC

clone_size: NA
j_call: TRBJ2-2
d_call: NA
v_call: TRBV18
cdr3_aa: CASSTLTGELFF
cdr3_nt: TGTGCCAGCTCGACTTTGACCGGGGAGCTGTTTTTT

clone_size: once
j_call: TRBJ2-7
d_call: NA
v_call: TRBV5-1
cdr3_aa: CASSLGEAGEQYF
cdr3_nt: TGCGCCAGCAGCTTGGGGGAGGCGGGGGAGCAGTACTTC

clone_size: NA
j_call: TRBJ2-7
d_call: TRBD1
v_call: TRBV29-1
cdr3_aa: CSVRDRGVIWF
cdr3_nt: TGCAGCGTTCGAGACAGGGGGGTAATTTGGTTC

clone_size: few
j_call: TRBJ2-3
d_call: NA
v_call: TRBV18
cdr3_aa: CASSPSTDTQYF
cdr3_nt: TGTGCCAGCTCCCCTAGCACAGATACGCAGTATTTT

clone_size: NA
j_call: TRBJ1-1
d_call: TRBD1
v_call: TRBV5-1
cdr3_aa: CASSIGQVGYTEAFF
cdr3_nt: TGCGCCAGCAGCATCGGACAGGTAGGGTACACTGAAGCTTTCTTT

clone_size: once
j_call: TRBJ1-4
d_call: TRBD1
v_call: TRBV9
cdr3_aa: CASSGTGGAMGEKLFF
cdr3_nt: TGTGCCAGCAGCGGGACAGGGGGCGCGATGGGTGAAAAACTGTTTTTT

clone_size: NA
j_call: TRBJ1-6
d_call: TRBD1
v_call: TRBV13
cdr3_aa: CASALTGGAYNSPLHF
cdr3_nt: TGTGCCAGCGCGTTAACAGGGGGCGCCTATAATTCACCCCTCCACTTT